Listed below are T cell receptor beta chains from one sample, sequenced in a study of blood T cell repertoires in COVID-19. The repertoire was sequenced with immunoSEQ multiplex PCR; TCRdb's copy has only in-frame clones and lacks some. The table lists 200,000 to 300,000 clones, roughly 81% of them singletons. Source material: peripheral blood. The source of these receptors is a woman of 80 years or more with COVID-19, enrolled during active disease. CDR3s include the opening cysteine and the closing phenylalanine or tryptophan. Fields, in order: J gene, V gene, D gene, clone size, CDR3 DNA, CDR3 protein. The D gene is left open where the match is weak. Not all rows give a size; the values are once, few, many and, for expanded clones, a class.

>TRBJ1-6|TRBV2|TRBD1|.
TGTGCCAGCAGTGTAGACAGGGGACTTGCACCCCTCCACTTT
CASSVDRGLAPLHF
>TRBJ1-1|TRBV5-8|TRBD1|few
TGTGCCAGCAACCCTAGACAGGGGAAGAGCACTGAAGCTTTCTTT
CASNPRQGKSTEAFF
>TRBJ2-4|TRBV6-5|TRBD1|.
TGTGGATCTTGTCGGGACAGGGGTTCCAAAAACATTCAGTACTTC
CGSCRDRGSKNIQYF
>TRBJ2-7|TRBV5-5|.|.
TGTGCCAGCAGCTTGACGGCGGCCCCCTACGAGCAGTACTTC
CASSLTAAPYEQYF
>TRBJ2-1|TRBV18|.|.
TGTGCCAGCTCACCAGGGGCAGATCGTGAGCAGTTCTTC
CASSPGADREQFF
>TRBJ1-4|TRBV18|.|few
TGTGCCAGCTCACCAGCTTGGGGAGGTGGTAATGAAAAACTGTTTTTT
CASSPAWGGGNEKLFF
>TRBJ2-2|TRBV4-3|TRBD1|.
TGCGCCAGCAGCTACCTACAGGGGGTCTCGCCCGGGGAGCTGTTTTTT
CASSYLQGVSPGELFF
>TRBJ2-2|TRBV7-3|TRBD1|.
TGTGCCAGCAGCGGTACGGTGACGCCGGGACAGGGGAACACCGGGGAGCTGTTTTTT
CASSGTVTPGQGNTGELFF
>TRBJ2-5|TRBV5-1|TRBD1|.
TGCGCCAGCAGCTTACGCCCAGGGGGAGAGACCCAGTACTTC
CASSLRPGGETQYF
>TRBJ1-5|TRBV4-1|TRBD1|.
TGCGCCAGCACCCGACAGGGTCTTTTCATTGGCAATCAGCCCCAGCATTTT
CASTRQGLFIGNQPQHF
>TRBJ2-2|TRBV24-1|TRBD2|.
TGTGCCACCAGGCTAGCGGGAAACACCGGGGAGCTGTTTTTT
CATRLAGNTGELFF
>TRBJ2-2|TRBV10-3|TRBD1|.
TGTGCCATCAGTCCCGGGACAGGGATCTCCGGGGAGCTGTTTTTT
CAISPGTGISGELFF
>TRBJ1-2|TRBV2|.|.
TGTGCCAGCAGTGCGGGATATGGCTACACCTTC
CASSAGYGYTF
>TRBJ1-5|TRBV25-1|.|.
TGTGCCAGCAGCTATAGCAATCAGCCCCAGCATTTT
CASSYSNQPQHF
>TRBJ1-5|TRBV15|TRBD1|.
TGTGCCACCAGCAGAGATGGAACAGGGGATCAGCCCCAGCATTTT
CATSRDGTGDQPQHF
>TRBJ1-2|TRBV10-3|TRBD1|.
TGTGCCATCAGTGGTACAGGGGGCAGTTATGGCTACACCTTC
CAISGTGGSYGYTF
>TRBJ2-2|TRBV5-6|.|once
TGTGCCAGCAGCCTCCTGGGCCCGGCGGAGCTGTTTTTT
CASSLLGPAELFF
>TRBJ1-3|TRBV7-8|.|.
TGTGCCAGCAGCCCTGGGCGGGGGGTCCTTCTGGGAAACACCATATATTTT
CASSPGRGVLLGNTIYF
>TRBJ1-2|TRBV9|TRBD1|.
TGTGCCAGCAGCGCCCCGACAGGGGGCTACACCTTC
CASSAPTGGYTF
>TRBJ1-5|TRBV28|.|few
TGTGCCAGCAACAGGGAAAGACAGCCCCAGCATTTT
CASNRERQPQHF
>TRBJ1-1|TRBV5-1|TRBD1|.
TGCGCCAGCAGCTTGCAACCTCAGGGGGGGAACACTGAAGCTTTCTTT
CASSLQPQGGNTEAFF
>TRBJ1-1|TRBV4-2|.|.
TGTGCCAGCAGCCCCGAGGGGGGGTACACTGAAGCTTTCTTT
CASSPEGGYTEAFF
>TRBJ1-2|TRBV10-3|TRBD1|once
TGTGCCATCAAAAATGGGACAGTGGCAGGCTATGGCTACACCTTC
CAIKNGTVAGYGYTF
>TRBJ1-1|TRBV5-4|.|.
TGTGCCAGCAGCGAACAGGTATTCGGCACTGAAGCTTTCTTT
CASSEQVFGTEAFF
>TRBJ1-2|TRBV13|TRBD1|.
TGTGCCAGCAACCGACAGGGTTCCCCTTATGGCTACACCTTC
CASNRQGSPYGYTF
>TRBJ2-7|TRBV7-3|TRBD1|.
TGTGCCAGCGCTCAGACAGGGGGCCTATTCCAACAGCAGTACTTC
CASAQTGGLFQQQYF
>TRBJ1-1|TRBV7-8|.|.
TGTGCCAGCAGCTTATCAGGGACACCCAGTGAAGCTTTCTTT
CASSLSGTPSEAFF
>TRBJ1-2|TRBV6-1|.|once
TGTGCCAGCAGTGAGAGAACGTCGGGGTACGGCTACACCTTC
CASSERTSGYGYTF
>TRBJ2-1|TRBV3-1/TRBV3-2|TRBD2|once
TGTGCCAGCAGCCAAGGAACGGGACTAGCATTGGATGAGCAGTTCTTC
CASSQGTGLALDEQFF
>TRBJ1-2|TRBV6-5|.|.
TGTGCCAGCGGGCGACGGTCCTATGGCTACACCTTC
CASGRRSYGYTF
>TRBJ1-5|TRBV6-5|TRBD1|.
TGTGCCAGCAGGGACAGGCAGAATCAGCCCCAGCATTTT
CASRDRQNQPQHF
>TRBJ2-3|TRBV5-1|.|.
TGCGCCAGCAGCTTGATAACTACCACAGATACGCAGTATTTT
CASSLITTTDTQYF
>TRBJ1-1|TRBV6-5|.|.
TGTGCCAGCAGTTGGCAACCGAACACTGAAGCTTTCTTT
CASSWQPNTEAFF
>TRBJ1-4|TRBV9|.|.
TGTGCCAGCAGCGTAGACTCGGGGGGAGGAACTAATGAAAAACTGTTTTTT
CASSVDSGGGTNEKLFF
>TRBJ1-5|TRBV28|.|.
TGTGCCAGCAGCCATACAGGGATCATAAGCAATCAGCCCCAGCATTTT
CASSHTGIISNQPQHF
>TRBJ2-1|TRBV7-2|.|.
TGTGCCAGCAGCTTTCCCCCTGCCAGTGAGCAGTTCTTC
CASSFPPASEQFF
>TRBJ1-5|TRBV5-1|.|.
TGCGCCAGCAGCTTGCACCGTGGCCAGCCCCAGCATTTT
CASSLHRGQPQHF
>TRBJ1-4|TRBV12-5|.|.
TGTGCTAGTGGTTTGACGGGGAAAGAAAAACTGTTTTTT
CASGLTGKEKLFF
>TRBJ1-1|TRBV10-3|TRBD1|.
TGTGCCATCAGTCGGGACAGGGGGAACACTGAAGCTTTCTTT
CAISRDRGNTEAFF
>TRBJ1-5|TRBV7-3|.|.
TGTGCCAGCAGCTTAAATAAGCATTTT
CASSLNKHF
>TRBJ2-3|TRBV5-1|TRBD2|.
TGCGCCAGCAGCTTGAGCGGGAGGTTAGGAACAGATACGCAGTATTTT
CASSLSGRLGTDTQYF
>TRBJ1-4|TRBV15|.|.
TGTGCCACCAGCAAGCCGGGAACTGGCAATGAAAAACTGTTTTTT
CATSKPGTGNEKLFF
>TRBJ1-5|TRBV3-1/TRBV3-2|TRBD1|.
TGTGCCAGCAGCCAAACAGGGGGCAATCAGCCCCAGCATTTT
CASSQTGGNQPQHF
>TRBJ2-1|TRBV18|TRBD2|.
TGTGCCAGCTCACCCCTAGCGGGAGGCTGGGGCTCCTACAATGAGCAGTTCTTC
CASSPLAGGWGSYNEQFF
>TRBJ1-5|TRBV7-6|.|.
TGTGCCAGCAGCAGAACCCAGGGGCCCCAGCATTTT
CASSRTQGPQHF
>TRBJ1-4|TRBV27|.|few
TGTGCCAGCAGTGGCGTGGGCAGTCATAATGAAAAACTGTTTTTT
CASSGVGSHNEKLFF